This note documents a single T cell receptor beta chain sequence. Measured with immunoSEQ multiplex PCR; TCRdb has only the in-frame clones, and not every one. The sample has roughly 1,500,000 clones, less than 99% seen once; the top ten hold around 0.33%. This record belongs to a study of shared clonotypes between healthy human individuals. Across the whole study: With ages of 18 to 49, the donors were a couple of women and a few men.

Germline-derived CDR1 and CDR2 are MDHEN and SYDVKM. The CDR3 length is 17 residues. Trimming at V came to 1 base and at J to 3 bases, leaving 2 bases not matched to a gene. The chain couples TRBV28 to TRBJ2-2, with TRBD2 matching 13 bases. Sequences were obtained from naive CD4+ T cells sorted from blood. Subset here: CD45RA+ positively selected. The TCR was taken from a man aged 25-45 years in good health. DNA of the CDR3: TGTGCCAGCAGTTTATCCGGACTAGCGGGAGACACCGGGGAGCTGTTTTTT. Residues: CASSLSGLAGDTGELFF.